This T cell receptor beta chain appears in the sequencing data of a study of shared clonotypes between healthy human individuals. Study summary: Donor composition was two women and three men, aged 18 to 49. Findings and limits, study-wide: Researchers sampled only blood; tissue repertoires likely differ.

This CDR3 has 15 amino acids. The trim removed 1 base at V and 6 bases at J, leaving 6 bases unmatched. CDR1 and CDR2 (germline): SGDLS, YYNGEE. CD45RO-negative, CCR7-selected cells formed the naive CD8 fraction, which excluded terminally differentiated effector memory CD45RA+ cells. Only Caucasian adults living in Nashville, Tennessee served as donors. TCRdb's table, derived via immunoSEQ multiplex PCR, lists solely in-frame clones and lacks some. This table holds about 2.1 million clones, approximately 94% found once. In regard to this clone: Its antigen is not known.

This receptor was obtained from a man aged 18 to 30 in good health. Some clones in this sample may be carry-over from other donors' samples. The rearrangement links TRBV9 to TRBJ2-1, with 8 bases aligning to TRBD2. The sequencing input was naive CD8+ T cells from PBMCs. DNA of the CDR3: TGTGCCAGCAGCGTAAAAGCGGGAGATCGCAATGAGCAGTTCTTC. Residues: CASSVKAGDRNEQFF.